This TCR beta chain was identified in a study of cytomegalovirus exposure and HLA in healthy donors. Whole-study results and caveats: What was likely a sequencing artifact was a cluster of highly shared sequence variants.

V lost 5 bases to trimming and J lost 7 bases, with 18 bases between them. From germline, CDR1 is SGHAT and CDR2 FQNNGV. The length of the CDR3 is 16 residues. The PCR contained 60 Vbeta and 13 Jbeta primers. The method was immunoSEQ multiplex PCR; TCRdb's version includes in-frame clones alone and lacks a portion of them. The table includes approximately 140,000 clones, approximately 80% detected once. As concerns this clone: Its antigen is currently unknown.

The sequencing sample was made of PBMCs. This sequence originates from a male donor in good health and CMV-seronegative. The chain couples TRBV11-2 to TRBJ1-6, with D possibly TRBD1 on 6 matching bases. CDR3: CASSRRGGQGNSPLHF. In nucleotides, the CDR3 is TGTGCCAGCAGCCGGCGGGGAGGGCAGGGGAATTCACCCCTCCACTTT. The entire variable domain, with the rest obtained from reference TRBV11-2 and TRBJ1-6, is as follows: EAGVAQSPRYKIIEKRQSVAFWCNPISGHATLYWYQQILGQGPKLLIQFQNNGVVDDSQLPKDRFSAERLKGVDSTLKIQPAKLEDSAVYLCASSRRGGQGNSPLHFGNGTRLTVT.